This paragraph reports one T cell receptor (beta chain). Expressed TCRB transcripts were sequenced, since all the RNA that had been isolated was reverse transcribed. Here immunoSEQ multiplex PCR was the method, and the copy in TCRdb shows in-frame clones only, minus some. The sample lists 900,000 or so clones; 17% were seen once. The data were obtained in a study of beta chain features in type 1 diabetes. This CDR3 region has 14 residues. V gave up 4 bases and J gave up 1 base, with 12 bases separating them. The germline CDR1 and CDR2 sequences are SGDLS and YYNGEE. The receptor's source is a woman between 18 and 29 years old in good health. The sample consisted of naive CD4+ T cells from blood. The chain links TRBV9 to TRBJ2-7; D remains ambiguous. CDR3 bases: TGTGCCAGCAGCCTCCGATTGGGGTCCTACGAGCAGTACTTC. It encodes CASSLRLGSYEQYF.